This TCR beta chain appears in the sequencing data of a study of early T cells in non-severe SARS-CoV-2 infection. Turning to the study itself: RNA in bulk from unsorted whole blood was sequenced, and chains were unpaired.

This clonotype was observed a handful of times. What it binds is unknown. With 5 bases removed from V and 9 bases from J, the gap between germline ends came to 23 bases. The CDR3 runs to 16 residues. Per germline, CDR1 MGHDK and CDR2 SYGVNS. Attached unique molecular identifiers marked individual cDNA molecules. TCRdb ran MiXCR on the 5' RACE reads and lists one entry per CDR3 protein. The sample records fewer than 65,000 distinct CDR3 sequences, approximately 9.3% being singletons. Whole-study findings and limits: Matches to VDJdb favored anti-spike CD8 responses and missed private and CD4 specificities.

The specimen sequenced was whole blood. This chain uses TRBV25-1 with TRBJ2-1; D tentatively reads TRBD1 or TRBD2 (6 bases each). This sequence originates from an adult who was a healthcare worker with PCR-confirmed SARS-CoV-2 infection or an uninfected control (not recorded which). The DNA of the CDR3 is TGTGCCAGCAGTCCGAATACGTGGGCGGAGGGGGGTGAGCAGTTCTTC. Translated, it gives CASSPNTWAEGGEQFF.